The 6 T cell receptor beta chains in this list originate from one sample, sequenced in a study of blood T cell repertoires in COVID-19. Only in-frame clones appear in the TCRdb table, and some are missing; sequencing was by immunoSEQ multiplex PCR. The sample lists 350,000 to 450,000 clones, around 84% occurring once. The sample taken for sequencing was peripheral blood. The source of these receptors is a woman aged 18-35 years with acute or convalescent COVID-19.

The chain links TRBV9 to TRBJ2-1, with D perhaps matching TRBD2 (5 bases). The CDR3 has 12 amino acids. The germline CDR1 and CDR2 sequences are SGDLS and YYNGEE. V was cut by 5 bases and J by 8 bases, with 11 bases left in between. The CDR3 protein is CASSHGLDEQFF. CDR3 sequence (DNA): TGTGCCAGCAGTCACGGACTGGATGAGCAGTTCTTC.

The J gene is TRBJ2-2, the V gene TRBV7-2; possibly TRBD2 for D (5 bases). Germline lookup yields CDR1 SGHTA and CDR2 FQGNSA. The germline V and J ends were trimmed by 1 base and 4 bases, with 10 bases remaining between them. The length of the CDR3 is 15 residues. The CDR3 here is CASSLDVGSTGELFF. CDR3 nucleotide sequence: TGTGCCAGCAGCTTAGATGTAGGGAGCACCGGGGAGCTGTTTTTT.

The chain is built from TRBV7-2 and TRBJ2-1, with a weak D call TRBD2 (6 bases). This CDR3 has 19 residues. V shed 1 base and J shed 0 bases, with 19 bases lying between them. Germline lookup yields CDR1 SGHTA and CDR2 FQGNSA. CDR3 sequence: CASSLVFPGGASSYNEQFF. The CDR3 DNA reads TGTGCCAGCAGCTTAGTGTTTCCGGGCGGGGCAAGCTCCTACAATGAGCAGTTCTTC.

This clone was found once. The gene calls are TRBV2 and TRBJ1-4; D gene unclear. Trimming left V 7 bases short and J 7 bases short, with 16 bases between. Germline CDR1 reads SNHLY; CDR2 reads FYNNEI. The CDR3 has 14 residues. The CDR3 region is CASKRNEGGEKLFF. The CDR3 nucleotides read TGTGCCAGCAAGAGGAATGAGGGTGGTGAAAAACTGTTTTTT.

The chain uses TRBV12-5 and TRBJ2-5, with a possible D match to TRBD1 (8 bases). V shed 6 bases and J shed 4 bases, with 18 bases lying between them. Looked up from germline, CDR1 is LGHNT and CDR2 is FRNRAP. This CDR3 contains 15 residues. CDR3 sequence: CASGSEQGGAETQYF. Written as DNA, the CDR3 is TGTGCTAGTGGCTCGGAACAGGGGGGGGCAGAGACCCAGTACTTC.

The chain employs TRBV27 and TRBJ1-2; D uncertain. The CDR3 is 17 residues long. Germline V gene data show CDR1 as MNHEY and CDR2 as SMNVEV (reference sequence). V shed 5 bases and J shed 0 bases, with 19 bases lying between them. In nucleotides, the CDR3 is TGTGCCAGCAGTCGGAGCCCCCCCGGATTCGCTAACTATGGCTACACCTTC. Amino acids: CASSRSPPGFANYGYTF.